This T cell receptor (beta chain) stems from a study of blood T cell repertoires in COVID-19. TCRdb's copy holds only in-frame clones and misses some; the assay was immunoSEQ multiplex PCR. The sample records about 140,000 clones, 70% to 80% being singletons. The germline CDR1 and CDR2 sequences are MRHNA and SNTAGT. CDR3 length: 17 residues. Trimming took off 3 bases at V and 2 bases at J, with 17 bases between the two ends. This clone was recorded once. This chain links TRBV6-4 with TRBJ2-1; TRBD2 might be the D (5 bases). The sample was peripheral blood. The sequence was collected from a woman aged 45-65 years with active or convalescent COVID-19. For the CDR3, the DNA is TGTGCCAGCAGTGATCGAATTGGACTGGGCCCCTACAATGAGCAGTTCTTC. Protein product: CASSDRIGLGPYNEQFF.